This T cell receptor (beta chain) emerged from a study of identical twins. This clonotype was found many times. MiXCR was run by TCRdb on the 5' RACE reads, yielding one entry per CDR3 protein. The sample lists fewer than 250,000 distinct CDR3 sequences, about 7.5% occurring once. The germline V gene encodes CDR1 SGHDN and CDR2 FVKESK. The CDR3 loop spans 19 amino acids. Trimming removed 1 base from V and 2 bases from J, with 23 bases in between. This sample also appeared in a second study, on yellow fever vaccine responses in identical twins.

This chain joins TRBV14 and TRBJ1-2, with D perhaps TRBD1 (5 bases). The clonotype originates from a woman aged 18-29 years in good health. Sequenced input: CD8+ T cells sorted from blood. CDR3 sequence: CASSQGLTGDSDINYGYTF. CDR3 bases: TGTGCCAGCAGCCAAGGTTTAACAGGCGACAGCGACATAAACTATGGCTACACCTTC.